Listed here are 23 T cell receptor beta chains from one sample, sequenced in a study of beta chain features in type 1 diabetes. Sequenced material consisted of expressed TCRB transcripts (all of the isolated RNA was reverse transcribed). The repertoire was sequenced with immunoSEQ multiplex PCR; TCRdb's copy has only in-frame clones and lacks some. The sample holds approximately 37,000 clones, roughly two thirds seen once. Sequencing was performed on Tregs from blood. These receptors were collected from a woman in her 30s in good health.

The V and J genes are TRBV6-5 and TRBJ1-5; the match to TRBD1 covers 9 bases. This CDR3 contains 15 residues. Unmatched junction bases numbered 10, after V lost 6 bases and J lost 7 bases. The germline CDR1 and CDR2 sequences are MNHEY and SVGAGI. CDR3 loop: CASRTGQGRGQPQHF. Written as DNA, the CDR3 is TGTGCCAGCAGAACGGGACAGGGAAGGGGGCAGCCCCAGCATTTT.

This clone was seen a few times. V usage is TRBV23-1 and J usage is TRBJ1-6, with D possibly matching TRBD1 (5 bases). TRBV23-1 carries the ORF label, with uncertain function. Trimming stripped 3 bases from V and 6 bases from J, with 9 bases between. The CDR3 loop spans 14 amino acids. The CDR3 loop is CASSHPDTNSPLHF. CDR3 sequence (DNA): TGCGCCAGCAGTCACCCGGACACTAATTCACCCCTCCACTTT.

This clone appeared a few times. The chain is built from TRBV4-2 and TRBJ2-7; 11 bases are a match to TRBD1. CDR3 length: 16 residues. Trimming took 2 bases from V and 4 from J; bases not matched to a gene: 7. Germline V gene sequence: CDR1 LGHNA, CDR2 YNFKEQ. CDR3 sequence: CASSQTGTGGEYEQYF. CDR3 DNA: TGTGCCAGCAGCCAAACTGGGACAGGGGGGGAGTACGAGCAGTACTTC.

This clone showed up just a few times. V is TRBV7-9 and J is TRBJ2-5, with D tentatively TRBD1 (5 bases). This CDR3 has 13 amino acids. Germline lookup yields CDR1 SEHNR and CDR2 FQNEAQ (reference sequence). Trimming stripped 3 bases from V and 3 bases from J, with 8 bases between. Here the CDR3 DNA reads TGTGCCAGCAGCTTTTGGGGCGAAGAGACCCAGTACTTC. This sequence encodes CASSFWGEETQYF.

This rearrangement joins TRBV5-1 to TRBJ1-1; D gene uncertain. From germline, CDR1 is SGHRS and CDR2 YFSETQ. The CDR3 runs 12 residues. V gave up 4 bases and J gave up 4 bases, with 8 bases separating them. In DNA form, the CDR3 reads TGCGCCAGCAGCGCACAGAGCACTGAAGCTTTCTTT. Its translation: CASSAQSTEAFF. The entire variable domain, with the rest obtained from reference TRBV5-1 and TRBJ1-1, is as follows: KAGVTQTPRYLIKTRGQQVTLSCSPISGHRSVSWYQQTPGQGLQFLFEYFSETQRNKGNFPGRFSGRQFSNSRSEMNVSTLELGDSALYLCASSAQSTEAFFGQGTRLTVV.

The V call is TRBV28, the J call TRBJ2-7, with TRBD2 identical over 9 bases. Germline CDR1 is MDHEN and CDR2 is SYDVKM. The CDR3 spans 15 residues. V shed 6 bases, J shed 6 bases, and the junction held 12 bases outside the gene matches. The CDR3 spells CASSPHGSGSPEQYF. The CDR3 nucleotides read TGTGCCAGCAGCCCCCATGGTAGCGGGAGTCCCGAGCAGTACTTC.

The CDR3 sequence: CSVEEGAETQYF. The CDR3 DNA reads TGCAGCGTTGAAGAGGGGGCGGAGACCCAGTACTTC. The chain couples TRBV29-1 to TRBJ2-5; maybe TRBD1 (6 bases). Trimming stripped 0 bases from V and 5 bases from J, with 7 bases between. Germline V gene data show CDR1 as SQVTM and CDR2 as ANQGSEA. This CDR3 contains 12 residues.

Note on this clone: Other DNA sequences within the sample encode an identical CDR3. This chain connects TRBV7-2 to TRBJ2-5, with 8 bases that match TRBD1. V trimming: 3 bases; J trimming: 5 bases; junction bases outside the gene matches: 2. The CDR3 spans 13 residues. Germline CDR1 is SGHTA and CDR2 is FQGNSA. Here the CDR3 DNA reads TGTGCCAGCAGCTTCAGGACAGGGGAGACCCAGTACTTC. It codes for CASSFRTGETQYF.

The V call is TRBV7-2, the J call TRBJ2-4; possible D gene TRBD1, 7 bases. CDR1 and CDR2 from the germline V gene are SGHTA and FQGNSA. Trimming took off 5 bases at V and 5 bases at J, with 22 bases between the two ends. The CDR3 extends over 17 amino acids. The CDR3 DNA is TGTGCCAGCAGCCCTCCGGGACAGCGGGTTTTCCAAAACATTCAGTACTTC. Translated, it gives CASSPPGQRVFQNIQYF.

The genes are TRBV19 and TRBJ2-2; weak D call: TRBD1 (5 bases). The germline CDR1 and CDR2 sequences are LNHDA and SQIVND (reference sequence). V dropped 7 bases and J dropped 3 bases, with 12 bases sitting between them. The CDR3 extends over 14 amino acids. In nucleotides, the CDR3 is TGTGCCAGTATGCAGGGCAGTTACACCGGGGAGCTGTTTTTT. Its translation: CASMQGSYTGELFF.

This clone was seen only a few times. This rearrangement joins TRBV19 to TRBJ1-1; 10 positions agree with TRBD1. Per germline, CDR1 LNHDA and CDR2 SQIVND (reference sequence). The CDR3 loop spans 14 amino acids. The J segment lost 5 bases and the V segment lost 5 bases, leaving 5 bases of the junction unmatched. The CDR3 bases are TGTGCCAGTAGTTCGGGACAGGGGTGGACTGAAGCTTTCTTT. Protein sequence: CASSSGQGWTEAFF.

The DNA of the CDR3 is TGTGCCATCAGTGAAACAGCGGGAGGGCCCAATGAGCAGTTCTTC. It encodes CAISETAGGPNEQFF. This sequence joins TRBV10-3 and TRBJ2-1; 10 positions agree with TRBD2. The CDR3 consists of 15 residues. The V gene's germline CDR1 is ENHRY and CDR2 SYGVKD. V gave up 3 bases and J gave up 6 bases; unmatched junction bases: 5.

This clone has just a few counts. This chain uses TRBV11-1 with TRBJ2-3; D is ambiguous. This CDR3 region has 12 residues. V was trimmed by 2 bases and J by 4 bases, leaving 4 bases between them. From germline, CDR1 is SGHAT and CDR2 FQDESV (reference sequence). Here the CDR3 reads CASSLNSDTQYF. DNA for the CDR3: TGTGCCAGCAGCTTAAACTCAGATACGCAGTATTTT.

This sequence joins TRBV11-3 and TRBJ2-1; perhaps TRBD2 as D (6 bases). CDR3 length equals 15 residues. CDR1 and CDR2 from the germline V gene are SGHNT and YENEEA. The V end lost 4 bases, the J end lost 8 bases, and 18 bases lay between the germline ends. In nucleotides, the CDR3 is TGTGCCAGCAGCTCTAGCGTTCTTAGGGGCCATGAGCAGTTCTTC. Translating gives CASSSSVLRGHEQFF.

Only one count was recorded for this clone. This chain links TRBV14 with TRBJ2-1; the D gene is possibly TRBD1 (7 bases). Per germline, CDR1 SGHDN and CDR2 FVKESK. V was shortened by 3 bases and J by 3 bases, with 12 bases between the two germline ends. The CDR3 spans 15 residues. CDR3 DNA: TGTGCCAGCAGCCAGAGACAGGGACTCTACAATGAGCAGTTCTTC. Translated, it gives CASSQRQGLYNEQFF.

The chain employs TRBV2 and TRBJ2-1, with a possible D match to TRBD2 (7 bases). Trimming pared 5 bases from V and 5 bases from J, leaving 19 bases between. Per germline, CDR1 SNHLY and CDR2 FYNNEI. This CDR3 is 16 amino acids long. The CDR3 nucleotides are TGTGCCAGCAGTACCCCCGGGGGGCTAGCTAACAATGAGCAGTTCTTC. Encoded protein: CASSTPGGLANNEQFF. Supplemented by reference TRBV2 and TRBJ2-1, the full variable domain reads EPEVTQTPSHQVTQMGQEVILRCVPISNHLYFYWYRQILGQKVEFLVSFYNNEISEKSEIFDDQFSVERPDGSNFTLKIRSTKLEDSAMYFCASSTPGGLANNEQFFGPGTRLTVL.

This clone was seen a few times. This chain connects TRBV7-2 to TRBJ2-2; D might be TRBD2 (6 bases). The CDR3 covers 17 residues. The V gene's germline CDR1 is SGHTA and CDR2 FQGNSA. Trimming took off 3 bases at V and 1 base at J, with 15 bases between the two ends. CDR3: CASSFLRRGRNTGELFF. The CDR3 DNA reads TGTGCCAGCAGCTTCCTCCGGCGGGGTAGGAACACCGGGGAGCTGTTTTTT. The full variable domain, its missing parts supplied by reference TRBV7-2 and TRBJ2-2, is GAGVSQSPSNKVTEKGKDVELRCDPISGHTALYWYRQSLGQGLEFLIYFQGNSAPDKSGLPSDRFSAERTGGSVSTLTIQRTQQEDSAVYLCASSFLRRGRNTGELFFGEGSRLTVL.

This clone occurred a few times. The chain is built from TRBV10-3 and TRBJ2-7; TRBD1 is a possible D gene (5 bases). Trimming took 3 bases from V and 4 from J, leaving 13 bases between them. Germline V gene sequence: CDR1 ENHRY, CDR2 SYGVKD. The CDR3 has 14 residues. The CDR3 loop reads CAISDLGVRYEQYF. The CDR3 coding sequence is TGTGCCATCAGTGACTTAGGGGTCAGGTACGAGCAGTACTTC.

This chain links TRBV25-1 with TRBJ2-7; the D gene is possibly TRBD2 (6 bases). This CDR3 comprises 14 residues. Looked up from germline, CDR1 is MGHDK and CDR2 is SYGVNS. Trimming shortened V by 5 bases and J by 0 bases, and 11 bases separated the two germline ends. CDR3 nucleotide sequence: TGTGCCAGCAGTAATAGCGGCTACTCCTACGAGCAGTACTTC. It codes for CASSNSGYSYEQYF.

V gene TRBV29-1 combines with J gene TRBJ2-2; D may be TRBD2 (6 bases). The CDR3 has 15 amino acids. Trimming shortened V by 2 bases and J by 7 bases, and 17 bases separated the two germline ends. The germline V gene encodes CDR1 SQVTM and CDR2 ANQGSEA. The CDR3 DNA reads TGCAGCGTTGAATGGGGGGACTTCGGGTACGGGGAGCTGTTTTTT. Residues: CSVEWGDFGYGELFF.

The chain joins TRBV27 to TRBJ1-3; TRBD1 might be the D (6 bases). Trimming removed 4 bases at V and 0 bases at J, with 10 bases between. Germline V gene data show CDR1 as MNHEY and CDR2 as SMNVEV (reference sequence). This CDR3 has 15 amino acids. CDR3: CASSYTGLSGNTIYF. As DNA, the CDR3 is TGTGCCAGCAGTTACACAGGGCTCTCTGGAAACACCATATATTTT.

The chain links TRBV7-9 to TRBJ1-1, with 10 nucleotides matching TRBD1. Germline CDR1 SEHNR, CDR2 FQNEAQ (reference sequence). V gave up 5 bases and J gave up 5 bases; unmatched junction bases: 5. The CDR3 spans 14 residues. DNA for the CDR3: TGTGCCAGCAGCAAAAGACAGGGGGCGACTGAAGCTTTCTTT. This codes for CASSKRQGATEAFF.

This clone showed up just a few times. The chain has TRBV7-2 and TRBJ2-5; 7 bases map to TRBD2. The V gene end was trimmed by 1 base and the J gene end by 4 bases; junction bases not matched to a gene: 6. CDR3 length: 15 amino acids. CDR1 and CDR2 (germline): SGHTA, FQGNSA. The CDR3 loop is CASSLVGGTSETQYF. As DNA, the CDR3 is TGTGCCAGCAGCTTAGTGGGGGGGACTTCAGAGACCCAGTACTTC. The full variable domain, rest sourced from reference TRBV7-2 and TRBJ2-5, is GAGVSQSPSNKVTEKGKDVELRCDPISGHTALYWYRQSLGQGLEFLIYFQGNSAPDKSGLPSDRFSAERTGGSVSTLTIQRTQQEDSAVYLCASSLVGGTSETQYFGPGTRLLVL.